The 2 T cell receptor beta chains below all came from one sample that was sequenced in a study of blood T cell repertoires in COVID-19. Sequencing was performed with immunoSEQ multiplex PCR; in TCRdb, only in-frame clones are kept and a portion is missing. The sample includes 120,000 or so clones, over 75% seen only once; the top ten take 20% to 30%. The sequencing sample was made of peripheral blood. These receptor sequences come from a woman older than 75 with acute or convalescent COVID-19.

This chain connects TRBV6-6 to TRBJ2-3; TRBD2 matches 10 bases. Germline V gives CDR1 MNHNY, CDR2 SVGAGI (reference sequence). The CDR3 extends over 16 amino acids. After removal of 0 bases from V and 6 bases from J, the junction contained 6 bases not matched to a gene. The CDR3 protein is CASSYSLAGGGDTQYF. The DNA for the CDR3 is TGTGCCAGCAGTTACTCGTTAGCGGGGGGTGGGGATACGCAGTATTTT.

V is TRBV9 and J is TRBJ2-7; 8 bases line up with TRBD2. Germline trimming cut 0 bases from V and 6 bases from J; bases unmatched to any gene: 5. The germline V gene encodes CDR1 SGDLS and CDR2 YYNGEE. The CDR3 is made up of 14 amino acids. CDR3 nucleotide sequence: TGTGCCAGCAGCGTAGATTCGGGAGGGGGCGAGCAGTACTTC. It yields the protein CASSVDSGGGEQYF. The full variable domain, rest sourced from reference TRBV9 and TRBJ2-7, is DSGVTQTPKHLITATGQRVTLRCSPRSGDLSVYWYQQSLDQGLQFLIQYYNGEERAKGNILERFSAQQFPDLHSELNLSSLELGDSALYFCASSVDSGGGEQYFGPGTRLTVT.